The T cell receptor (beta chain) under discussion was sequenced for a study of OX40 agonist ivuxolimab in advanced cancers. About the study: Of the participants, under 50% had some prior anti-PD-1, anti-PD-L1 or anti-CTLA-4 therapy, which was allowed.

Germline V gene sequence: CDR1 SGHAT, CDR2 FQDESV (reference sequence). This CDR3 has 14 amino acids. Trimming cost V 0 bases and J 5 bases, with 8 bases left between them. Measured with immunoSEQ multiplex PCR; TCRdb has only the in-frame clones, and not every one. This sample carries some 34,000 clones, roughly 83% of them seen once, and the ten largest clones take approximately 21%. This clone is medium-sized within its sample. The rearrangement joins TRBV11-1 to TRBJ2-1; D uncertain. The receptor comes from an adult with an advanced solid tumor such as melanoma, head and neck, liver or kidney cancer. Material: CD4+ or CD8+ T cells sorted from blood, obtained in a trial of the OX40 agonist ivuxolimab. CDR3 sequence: CASSLAGNHNEQFF. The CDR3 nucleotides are TGTGCCAGCAGCTTAGCAGGGAACCACAATGAGCAGTTCTTC.